What follows describes a single TCR beta chain. This sample stems from a study of blood T cell repertoires in COVID-19. The method was immunoSEQ multiplex PCR; TCRdb's version includes in-frame clones alone and lacks a portion of them. The table shows roughly 100,000 clones, with roughly 76% occurring only once. The CDR3 is 13 amino acids. The germline gives CDR1 SQVTM, CDR2 ANQGSEA. Trimming at V came to 7 bases and at J to 0 bases, leaving 5 bases not matched to a gene. The V gene is TRBV29-1, the J gene TRBJ2-5, with 7 positions matching TRBD1. The clonotype comes from a man at least 80 years old with COVID-19, enrolled during active disease. Sequencing input: peripheral blood. Here the CDR3 reads CSAAGTDQETQYF. The CDR3 bases are TGCAGCGCAGCCGGGACAGACCAAGAGACCCAGTACTTC.